This T cell receptor (beta chain) derives from a study of CD8 T cells in ankylosing spondylitis. This clonotype has at least ten counts. What it binds is unknown. Study results and caveats: There was a TCR beta motif, made of several highly homologous variants, that appeared characteristic of ankylosing spondylitis blood. Significant enrichment of disease-linked clones was reportedly seen in matched ankylosing spondylitis synovial fluid.

Researchers built TCR beta libraries using quantitative 5'-RACE with molecular barcodes. Each CDR3 protein gets one entry after TCRdb re-called the 5' RACE reads with MiXCR. The repertoire has 800,000 to 900,000 distinct CDR3 sequences, 12% of them found once; the top ten carry 0.51%. V was trimmed by 0 bases and J by 9 bases, leaving 13 bases between them. The germline gives CDR1 ENHRY, CDR2 SYGVKD. This CDR3 contains 14 residues. The specimen was blood, either unsorted or a sorted T cell fraction (not recorded which). The genes are TRBV10-3 and TRBJ2-3; D is ambiguous. This clonotype was obtained from a male donor with ankylosing spondylitis. In DNA, the CDR3 is TGTGCCATCAGTGAGTCGACTTTTCGCGGAACGCAGTATTTT. Its translation is CAISESTFRGTQYF.